What follows describes a single T cell receptor beta chain. Its antigen is not known. CD45RO/CCR7/CD25/CD127/CD95/CD27 separated CD4+ naive, central memory, regulatory and stem cell-like memory cells by sorting. These data belong to a study of beta chain features in type 1 diabetes. Notes on the study in general: It was among patients, rather than healthy donors, that naive, central memory and Treg TCRB repertoires appeared more similar. Moderately but significantly shorter TCRB CDR3s were found in Type 1 diabetes patients in all four CD4+ subsets. Because the template was cDNA, high-expressing cells might be over-represented.

The investigators reverse transcribed all of the isolated RNA, so they sequenced expressed TCRB transcripts. Only in-frame clones appear in the TCRdb table, and some are missing; sequencing was by immunoSEQ multiplex PCR. This table has 900,000 or so clones, about a sixth appearing once. Material for sequencing was naive CD4+ T cells from blood. The clonotype was recovered from a woman in her late teens or twenties in good health.

CDR3 DNA: TGTGCCAGCAGCTTAGAACTAGCGGGCACAGATACGCAGTATTTT. It specifies CASSLELAGTDTQYF. The chain combines TRBV11-2 with TRBJ2-3, with 8 bases aligning to TRBD2. From germline, CDR1 is SGHAT and CDR2 FQNNGV. CDR3 size: 15 residues. The junction had 0 bases not matched to a gene; V was cut back by 0 bases and J by 1 base.